The present entry profiles one T cell receptor beta chain with its context. Antigen unknown. The data stem from a study of PD-1 blockade in classical Hodgkin lymphoma. Notes on the study in general: It was reported that newly diagnosed patients had less baseline TCR diversity than healthy donors.

Profiled with immunoSEQ multiplex PCR; TCRdb holds only in-frame clones, not every one. The data contain roughly 20,000 clones, more than 90% of them seen just once; the ten biggest clones take up 0.4% to 0.5%. Time point reported: newly diagnosed, previously untreated cHL patient sample. Magnetic negative selection of thawed PBMCs was the method by which CD4+ T cells were purified. Comparison samples consisted of PBMCs from newly diagnosed, untreated classical Hodgkin lymphoma. The specimen was CD4+ T cells from blood. The receptor was derived from a human donor with classical Hodgkin lymphoma.

This chain's CDR3 is CAWTGGSHEQYF. The CDR3 nucleotides read TGTGCCTGGACAGGGGGCAGCCACGAGCAGTACTTC. This chain uses TRBV30 with TRBJ2-5; 8 bases fit TRBD1. The J call may be faulty, since TRBJ2-7 better matches the DNA end. This CDR3 has 12 residues. Germline V lookup: CDR1 GTSNPN, CDR2 SVGIG (reference sequence).